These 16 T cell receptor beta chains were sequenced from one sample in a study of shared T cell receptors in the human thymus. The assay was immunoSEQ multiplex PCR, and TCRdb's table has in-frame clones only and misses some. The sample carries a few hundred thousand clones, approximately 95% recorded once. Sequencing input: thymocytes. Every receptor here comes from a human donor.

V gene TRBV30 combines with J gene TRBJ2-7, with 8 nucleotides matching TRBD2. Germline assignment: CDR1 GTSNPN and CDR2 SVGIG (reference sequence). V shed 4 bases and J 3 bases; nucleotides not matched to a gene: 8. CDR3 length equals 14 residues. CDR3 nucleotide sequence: TGTGCCTGGAACCCTCGGGGGGGGAACTACGAGCAGTACTTC. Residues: CAWNPRGGNYEQYF. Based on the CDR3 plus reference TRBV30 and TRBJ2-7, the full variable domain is SQTIHQWPATLVQPVGSPLSLECTVEGTSNPNLYWYRQAAGRGLQLLFYSVGIGQISSEVPQNLSASRPQDRQFILSSKKLLLSDSGFYLCAWNPRGGNYEQYFGPGTRLTVT.

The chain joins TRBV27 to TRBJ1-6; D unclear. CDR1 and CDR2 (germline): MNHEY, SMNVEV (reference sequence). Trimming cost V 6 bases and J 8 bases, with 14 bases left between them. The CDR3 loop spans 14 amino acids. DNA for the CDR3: TGTGCCAGCAGACCCCGCAGGAACTATTCACCCCTCCACTTT. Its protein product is CASRPRRNYSPLHF.

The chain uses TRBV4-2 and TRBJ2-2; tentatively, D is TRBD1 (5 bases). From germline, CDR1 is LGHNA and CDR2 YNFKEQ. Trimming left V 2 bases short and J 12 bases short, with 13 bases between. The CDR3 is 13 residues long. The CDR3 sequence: CASSQLSYRKLFF. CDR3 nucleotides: TGTGCCAGCAGCCAACTTTCCTACAGGAAGCTGTTTTTT.

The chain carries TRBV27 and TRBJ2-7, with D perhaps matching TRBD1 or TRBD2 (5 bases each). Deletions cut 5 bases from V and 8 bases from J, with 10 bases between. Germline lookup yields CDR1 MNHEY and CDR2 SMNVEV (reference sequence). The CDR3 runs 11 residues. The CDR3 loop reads CASSEGSKQYF. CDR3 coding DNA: TGTGCCAGCAGTGAGGGGTCAAAGCAGTACTTC.

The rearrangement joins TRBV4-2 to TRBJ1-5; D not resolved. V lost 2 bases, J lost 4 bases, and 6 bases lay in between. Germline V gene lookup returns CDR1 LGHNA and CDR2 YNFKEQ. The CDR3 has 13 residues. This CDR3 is CASSQIGNQPQHF. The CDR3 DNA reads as TGTGCCAGCAGCCAAATAGGGAATCAGCCCCAGCATTTT.

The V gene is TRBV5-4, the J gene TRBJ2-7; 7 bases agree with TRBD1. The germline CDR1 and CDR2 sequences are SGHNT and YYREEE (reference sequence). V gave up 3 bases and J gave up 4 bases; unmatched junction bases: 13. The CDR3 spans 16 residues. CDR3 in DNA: TGTGCCAGCAGCTCCCTTAGGGGACAGCTACTTTACGAGCAGTACTTC. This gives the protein CASSSLRGQLLYEQYF.

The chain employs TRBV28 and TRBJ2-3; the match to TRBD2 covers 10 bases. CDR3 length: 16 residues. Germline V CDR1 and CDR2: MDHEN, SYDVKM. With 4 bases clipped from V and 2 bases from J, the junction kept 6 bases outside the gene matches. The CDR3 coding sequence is TGTGCCAGCAGTTGCCCTACTAGCGGGACCACAGATACGCAGTATTTT. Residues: CASSCPTSGTTDTQYF.

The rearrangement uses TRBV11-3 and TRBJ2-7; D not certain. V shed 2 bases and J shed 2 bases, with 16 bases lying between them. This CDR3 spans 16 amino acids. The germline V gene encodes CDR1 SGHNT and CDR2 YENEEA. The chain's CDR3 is CASSLTVRQVAYEQYF. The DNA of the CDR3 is TGTGCCAGCAGCTTAACAGTCCGGCAGGTAGCCTACGAGCAGTACTTC. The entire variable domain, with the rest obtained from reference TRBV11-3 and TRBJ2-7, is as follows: EAGVVQSPRYKIIEKKQPVAFWCNPISGHNTLYWYLQNLGQGPELLIRYENEEAVDDSQLPKDRFSAERLKGVDSTLKIQPAELGDSAVYLCASSLTVRQVAYEQYFGPGTRLTVT.

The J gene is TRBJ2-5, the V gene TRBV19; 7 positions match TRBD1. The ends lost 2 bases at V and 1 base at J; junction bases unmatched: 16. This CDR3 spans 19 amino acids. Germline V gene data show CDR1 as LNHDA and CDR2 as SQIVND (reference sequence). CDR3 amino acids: CASSIYGPGLQGPQETQYF. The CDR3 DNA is TGTGCCAGTAGTATATATGGGCCGGGATTACAGGGGCCCCAAGAGACCCAGTACTTC.

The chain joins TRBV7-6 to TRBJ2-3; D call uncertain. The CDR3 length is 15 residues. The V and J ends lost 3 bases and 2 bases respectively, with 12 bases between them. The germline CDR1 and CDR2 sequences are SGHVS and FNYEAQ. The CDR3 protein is CASSFRAGTTDTQYF. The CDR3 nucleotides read TGTGCCAGCAGCTTTCGGGCAGGAACCACAGATACGCAGTATTTT.

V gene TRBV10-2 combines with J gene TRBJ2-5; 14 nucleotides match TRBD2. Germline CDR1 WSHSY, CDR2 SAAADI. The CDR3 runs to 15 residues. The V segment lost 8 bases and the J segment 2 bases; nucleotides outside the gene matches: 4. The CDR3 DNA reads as TGCGCCAGCGGCCGACTAGCGGGAGGGCAAGAGACCCAGTACTTC. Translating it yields CASGRLAGGQETQYF.

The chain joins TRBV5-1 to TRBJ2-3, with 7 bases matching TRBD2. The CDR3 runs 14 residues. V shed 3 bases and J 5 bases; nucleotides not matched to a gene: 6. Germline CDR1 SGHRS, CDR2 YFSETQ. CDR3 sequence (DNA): TGCGCCAGCAGCTCAAGCGGGGCCAGAGATACGCAGTATTTT. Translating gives CASSSSGARDTQYF.

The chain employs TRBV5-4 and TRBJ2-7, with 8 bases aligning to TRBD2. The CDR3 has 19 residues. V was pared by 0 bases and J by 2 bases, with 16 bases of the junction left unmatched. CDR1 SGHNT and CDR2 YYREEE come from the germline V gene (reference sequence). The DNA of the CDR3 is TGTGCCAGCAGCTTGGTTGGGGCGGGAGGACCTACCTTCACCTACGAGCAGTACTTC. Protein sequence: CASSLVGAGGPTFTYEQYF.

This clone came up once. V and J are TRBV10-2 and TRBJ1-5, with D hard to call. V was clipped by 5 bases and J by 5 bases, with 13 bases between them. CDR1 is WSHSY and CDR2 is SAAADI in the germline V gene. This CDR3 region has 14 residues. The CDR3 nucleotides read TGCGCCAGCAGTCATAGGGAGGAGGATCAGCCCCAGCATTTT. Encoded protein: CASSHREEDQPQHF.

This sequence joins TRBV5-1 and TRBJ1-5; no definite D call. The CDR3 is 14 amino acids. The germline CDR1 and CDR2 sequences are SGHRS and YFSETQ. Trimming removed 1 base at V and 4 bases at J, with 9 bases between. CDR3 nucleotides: TGCGCCAGCAGCTTGTCTCCCGGAAATCAGCCCCAGCATTTT. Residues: CASSLSPGNQPQHF.

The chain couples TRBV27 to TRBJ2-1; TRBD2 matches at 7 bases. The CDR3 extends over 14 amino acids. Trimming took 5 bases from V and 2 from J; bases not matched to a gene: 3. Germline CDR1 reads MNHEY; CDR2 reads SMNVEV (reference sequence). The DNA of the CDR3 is TGTGCCAGCAGTGAGCGGGGCCCCTACAATGAGCAGTTCTTC. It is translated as CASSERGPYNEQFF.